The TCR beta chain under discussion was sequenced for a study of blood T cells in healthy people across ages. With a J-beta primer mix and a sample-barcoded 5' primer, a second PCR ran roughly 6 to 11 cycles. TCRdb passed the 5' RACE reads through MiXCR, listing each CDR3 protein once. Here the sample spans hundreds of thousands of distinct CDR3 sequences, about 53% being singletons. Regarding this clonotype: The antigen is undetermined.

The individuals who served as donors were healthy Caucasians living in Russia, aged roughly 6 to 95. For every donor, a draw yielded approximately 9.9 milliliters of peripheral blood. Findings and caveats of the study: Fewer expanded clones and more diversity marked long-lived versus aged donors.

Germline loops: CDR1 SGHNT, CDR2 YYREEE (reference sequence). CDR3 size: 12 residues. This sequence was found in a man aged 80 or over in good health. The chain has TRBV5-4 and TRBJ2-1, with D uncertain. The J call is doubtful: the DNA matches TRBJ2-7 better. Sequences were obtained from blood. This CDR3 is CASSLYYNEQYF. As DNA, the CDR3 is TGTGCCAGCAGCTTGTACTACAATGAGCAGTACTTC.